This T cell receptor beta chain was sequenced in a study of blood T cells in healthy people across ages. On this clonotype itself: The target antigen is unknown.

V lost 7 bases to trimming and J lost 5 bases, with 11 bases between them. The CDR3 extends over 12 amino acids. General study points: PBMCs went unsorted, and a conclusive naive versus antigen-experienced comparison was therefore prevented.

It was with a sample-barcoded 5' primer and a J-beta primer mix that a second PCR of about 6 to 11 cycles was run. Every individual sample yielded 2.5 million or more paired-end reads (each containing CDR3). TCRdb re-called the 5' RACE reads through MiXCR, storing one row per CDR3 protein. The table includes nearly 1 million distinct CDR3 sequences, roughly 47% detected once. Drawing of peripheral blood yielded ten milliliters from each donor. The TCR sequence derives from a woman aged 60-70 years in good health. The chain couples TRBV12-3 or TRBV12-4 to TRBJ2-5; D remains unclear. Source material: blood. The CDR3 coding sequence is TGTGCCAGCACCCCTTTTGGGGAGACCCAGTACTTC. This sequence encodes CASTPFGETQYF.